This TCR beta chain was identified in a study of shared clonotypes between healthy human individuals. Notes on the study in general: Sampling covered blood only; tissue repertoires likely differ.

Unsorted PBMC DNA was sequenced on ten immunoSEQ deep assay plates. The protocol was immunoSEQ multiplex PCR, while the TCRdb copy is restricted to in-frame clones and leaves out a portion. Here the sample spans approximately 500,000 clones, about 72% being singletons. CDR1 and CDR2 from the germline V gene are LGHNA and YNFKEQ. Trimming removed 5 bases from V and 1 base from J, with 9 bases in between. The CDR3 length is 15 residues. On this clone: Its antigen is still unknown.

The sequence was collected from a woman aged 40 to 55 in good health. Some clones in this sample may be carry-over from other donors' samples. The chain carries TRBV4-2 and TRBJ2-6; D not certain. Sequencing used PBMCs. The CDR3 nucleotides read TGTGCCAGCAGCAACCCGGCTTCTGGGGCCAACGTCCTGACTTTC. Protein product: CASSNPASGANVLTF.